The clone carrying this T cell receptor (beta chain) appeared many times. The CDR3 regions of TCR beta were amplified from RNA transcripts. First-round RT-PCR with HTBI primers amplified the TCR CDR3 region. Via MiXCR, TCRdb re-called the multiplex PCR reads, giving one row per CDR3 protein. The data show hundreds of thousands of distinct CDR3 sequences, 20% to 25% seen once. The CDR3 loop spans 16 amino acids. Per the germline V gene, CDR1 is MDHEN and CDR2 is SYDVKM. V was shortened by 3 bases and J by 8 bases, with 19 bases between the two germline ends. This sample is drawn from a study of T cells in Graves' hyperthyroidism and ophthalmopathy.

Sequencing used blood. The chain has TRBV28 and TRBJ1-4; D unresolved. The source is a man aged 25 to 40 with Graves' ophthalmopathy. Here the CDR3 reads CASSFRPGRGGEKLFF. CDR3 nucleotide sequence: TGTGCCAGCAGTTTCCGCCCAGGACGGGGAGGCGAAAAACTGTTTTTT.